These 20 T cell receptor beta chains came from one sample sequenced in a study of human T cells and chemical hapten exposure. TCRdb called the RACE reads again in MiXCR, with one record for every CDR3 protein. The profile shows 85,000 to 100,000 distinct CDR3 sequences, 27% of them singletons. Time point: patch test 3, about 24 weeks after DPC sensitization. Sample treatment: therapeutic diphenylcyclopropenone sensitization with weekly scalp DPC. Source: whole blood, taken in connection with sensitization to the hapten diphenylcyclopropenone (DPC). The receptor set was obtained from a man between 35 and 55 years old with alopecia areata. Some clones in this sample may be carry-over from other donors' samples.

The CDR3 DNA reads as TGCAGTGCTAGGCAAGGACTAGCGGGAGGGGGTGGCGAGACCCAGTACTTC. Translation gives CSARQGLAGGGGETQYF. The V gene is TRBV20-1, the J gene TRBJ2-5, with 15 bases lining up with TRBD2. The CDR3 is made up of 17 amino acids. The trim removed 3 bases at V and 5 bases at J, leaving 10 bases unmatched. CDR1 DFQATT and CDR2 SNEGSKA come from the germline V gene (reference sequence).

This clonotype occurred many times. The CDR3 loop is CASKGTGRRADTQYF. The CDR3 DNA reads as TGTGCCAGTAAAGGGACAGGGAGGAGGGCAGATACGCAGTATTTT. The chain recombines TRBV25-1 with TRBJ2-3; the match to TRBD1 covers 9 bases. V was clipped by 9 bases and J by 4 bases; unmatched bases: 11. From germline, CDR1 is MGHDK and CDR2 SYGVNS. The CDR3 contains 15 residues.

This clonotype occurred a few times. Here the CDR3 reads CAISDGDWTDTQYF. CDR3 nucleotide sequence: TGTGCCATCAGTGATGGGGATTGGACAGATACGCAGTATTTT. V and J are TRBV10-3 and TRBJ2-3; D not certain. V was trimmed by 3 bases and J by 3 bases, leaving 10 bases between them. Looked up from germline, CDR1 is ENHRY and CDR2 is SYGVKD. This CDR3 has 14 amino acids.

This clonotype has a handful of counts. The chain joins TRBV20-1 to TRBJ2-7; 7 nucleotides align to TRBD1. V lost 5 bases, J lost 3 bases, and 7 bases stayed unmatched. This CDR3 region has 13 residues. Germline V lookup: CDR1 DFQATT, CDR2 SNEGSKA (reference sequence). The DNA for the CDR3 is TGCAGTGCTTATAGGGACAGACTCTACGAGCAGTACTTC. Protein product: CSAYRDRLYEQYF.

This chain uses TRBV20-1 with TRBJ1-4; 7 bases map to TRBD1. Trimming removed 2 bases from V and 9 bases from J; junction bases left unmatched: 6. This CDR3 has 13 residues. Germline V gene data show CDR1 as DFQATT and CDR2 as SNEGSKA (reference sequence). CDR3 DNA: TGCAGTGCTAGATTCTTGGGACAGCAAAAACTGTTTTTT. Its translation: CSARFLGQQKLFF.

CDR3 protein: CASSQGWTGDGYTF. CDR3 in DNA: TGTGCCAGCAGCCAAGGTTGGACAGGGGATGGCTACACCTTC. The chain has TRBV14 and TRBJ1-2; 9 nucleotides align to TRBD1. CDR3 size: 14 residues. Unmatched junction bases numbered 3, after V lost 1 base and J lost 6 bases. Per germline, CDR1 SGHDN and CDR2 FVKESK.

The V and J genes are TRBV12-3 or TRBV12-4 and TRBJ1-3; D is uncertain. V lost 2 bases, J lost 3 bases, and 5 bases lay in between. The length of the CDR3 is 13 residues. The CDR3 coding sequence is TGTGCCAGCAGTTTATACGTTGGAAACACCATATATTTT. Protein sequence: CASSLYVGNTIYF.

The CDR3 here is CASSVIGGADTQYF. The CDR3 nucleotides are TGTGCCAGCAGCGTAATAGGGGGCGCAGATACGCAGTATTTT. The chain joins TRBV9 to TRBJ2-3; TRBD1 matches at 7 bases. Germline trimming cut 1 base from V and 4 bases from J; bases unmatched to any gene: 3. CDR3 size: 14 residues. The germline CDR1 and CDR2 sequences are SGDLS and YYNGEE.

V is TRBV20-1 and J is TRBJ2-7; D remains ambiguous. The germline V gene encodes CDR1 DFQATT and CDR2 SNEGSKA (reference sequence). This CDR3 has 12 amino acids. V was shortened by 6 bases and J by 2 bases, with 11 bases between the two germline ends. The CDR3 DNA is TGCAGTGCCCCGGACCTCACCTACGAGCAGTACTTC. Residues: CSAPDLTYEQYF.

In its sample, this clonotype was seen a few times. J is TRBJ2-3 and V is TRBV7-8; 7 nucleotides line up with TRBD1. The V gene's germline CDR1 is SGHVS and CDR2 FQNEAQ. Unmatched junction bases numbered 3, after V lost 6 bases and J lost 0 bases. The CDR3 totals 14 residues. The CDR3 loop is CASRGQYSTDTQYF. The CDR3 bases are TGTGCCAGCAGGGGACAGTATAGCACAGATACGCAGTATTTT.

The CDR3 is CASSLGTTNEKLFF. The CDR3 region has the DNA TGTGCCAGCAGTTTGGGAACAACTAATGAAAAACTGTTTTTT. The chain has TRBV28 and TRBJ1-4; D ambiguous. Germline V lookup: CDR1 MDHEN, CDR2 SYDVKM. This CDR3 spans 14 amino acids. Trimming took 3 bases from V and 0 from J, leaving 5 bases between them.

This clonotype was recorded a few times. The DNA for the CDR3 is TGCGCCAGCAGCTTGCAGGTCCGGGGCGAACTGTTTTTT. It encodes CASSLQVRGELFF. The chain joins TRBV5-1 to TRBJ1-4; the D gene is possibly TRBD1 (5 bases). There are 13 residues in the CDR3. Germline V CDR1 and CDR2: SGHRS, YFSETQ. Trimming stripped 1 base from V and 12 bases from J, with 13 bases between.

Notes on this clonotype: Just one base apart from a much larger clone, this may be a read error. This chain connects TRBV20-1 to TRBJ1-3; no clear D. Germline loops: CDR1 DFQATT, CDR2 SNEGSKA (reference sequence). V lost 3 bases and J lost 1, with 10 bases in between. The CDR3 extends over 14 amino acids. CDR3 sequence: CSASAAASGNTIYF. CDR3 sequence (DNA): TGCAGTGCTAGCGCAGCAGCTTCTGGAAACACCATATATTTT.

The chain employs TRBV7-9 and TRBJ1-4; 10 bases line up with TRBD1. This CDR3 has 16 amino acids. Per the germline V gene, CDR1 is SEHNR and CDR2 is FQNEAQ (reference sequence). V was pared by 4 bases and J by 11 bases, with 13 bases of the junction left unmatched. DNA for the CDR3: TGTGCCAGCAGCTGGGACCGGGACAGGGGATTGCGGAAACTGTTTTTT. It specifies CASSWDRDRGLRKLFF.

This clonotype was observed a handful of times. This sequence joins TRBV6-5 and TRBJ2-7; 9 bases fit TRBD2. Per germline, CDR1 MNHEY and CDR2 SVGAGI. The ends lost 2 bases at V and 1 base at J; junction bases unmatched: 12. The CDR3 runs 18 residues. CDR3 sequence reads: CASSYERPGLAGSYEQYF. The CDR3 DNA is TGTGCCAGCAGTTACGAGCGTCCGGGACTAGCAGGTTCCTACGAGCAGTACTTC.

The genes are TRBV20-1 and TRBJ2-3; D assignment may be TRBD1 or TRBD2 (5 bases each). Trimming cost V 4 bases and J 8 bases, with 22 bases left between them. This CDR3 contains 15 residues. Germline CDR1 is DFQATT and CDR2 is SNEGSKA (reference sequence). The CDR3 sequence: CSANPGALLAATQYF. CDR3 sequence (DNA): TGCAGTGCTAACCCCGGGGCCCTCCTCGCAGCTACGCAGTATTTT.

The CDR3 region is CASRRGGPYNEQFF. The DNA for the CDR3 is TGTGCCAGCAGGAGGGGGGGACCCTACAATGAGCAGTTCTTC. This rearrangement joins TRBV12-3 or TRBV12-4 to TRBJ2-1, with D tentatively TRBD2 (7 bases). The CDR3 has 14 residues. V shed 6 bases and J shed 2 bases, with 11 bases lying between them.

This clonotype was observed a handful of times. The chain carries TRBV2 and TRBJ2-1; D is unclear. The germline V gene has CDR1 SNHLY and CDR2 FYNNEI. The CDR3 spans 11 residues. The germline V and J ends were trimmed by 6 bases and 14 bases, with 14 bases remaining between them. The CDR3 DNA is TGTGCCAGCAGCCGGAGTCGGAACAAGTTCTTC. Amino acid sequence: CASSRSRNKFF.

The V call is TRBV20-1, the J call TRBJ2-3, with D perhaps matching TRBD2 (6 bases). V was cut by 4 bases and J by 2 bases, with 10 bases left in between. Germline V lookup: CDR1 DFQATT, CDR2 SNEGSKA (reference sequence). This CDR3 region has 13 residues. The CDR3 sequence is CSAIRGTTDTQYF. CDR3 nucleotides: TGCAGTGCTATCCGGGGGACCACAGATACGCAGTATTTT.

The sample holds a few counts of this clonotype. The V gene is TRBV6-5, the J gene TRBJ2-3; either TRBD1 or TRBD2 may fit D (5 bases each). V was cut by 11 bases and J by 5 bases, with 32 bases left in between. The CDR3 contains 18 residues. Germline CDR1 MNHEY, CDR2 SVGAGI. CDR3 loop: CAGRDRRRLNPREDTQYF. CDR3 bases: TGTGCCGGACGGGACCGCCGCCGACTAAATCCCAGGGAAGATACGCAGTATTTT.